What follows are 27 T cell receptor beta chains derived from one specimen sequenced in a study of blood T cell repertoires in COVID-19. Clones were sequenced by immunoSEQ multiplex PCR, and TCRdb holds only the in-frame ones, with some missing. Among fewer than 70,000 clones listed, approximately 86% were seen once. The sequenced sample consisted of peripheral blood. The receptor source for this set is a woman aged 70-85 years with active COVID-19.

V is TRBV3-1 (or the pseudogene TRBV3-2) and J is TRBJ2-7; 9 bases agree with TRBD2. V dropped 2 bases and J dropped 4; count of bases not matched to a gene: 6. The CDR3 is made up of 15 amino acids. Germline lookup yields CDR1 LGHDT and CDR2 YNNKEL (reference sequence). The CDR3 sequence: CASSQPAGGRYEQYF. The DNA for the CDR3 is TGTGCCAGCAGCCAACCAGCGGGAGGACGGTACGAGCAGTACTTC.

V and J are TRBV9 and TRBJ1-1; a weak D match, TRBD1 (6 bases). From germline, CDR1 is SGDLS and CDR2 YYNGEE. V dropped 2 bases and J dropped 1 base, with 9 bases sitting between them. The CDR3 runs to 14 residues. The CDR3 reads CASSVGQKNTEAFF. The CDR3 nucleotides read TGTGCCAGCAGCGTCGGACAGAAGAACACTGAAGCTTTCTTT.

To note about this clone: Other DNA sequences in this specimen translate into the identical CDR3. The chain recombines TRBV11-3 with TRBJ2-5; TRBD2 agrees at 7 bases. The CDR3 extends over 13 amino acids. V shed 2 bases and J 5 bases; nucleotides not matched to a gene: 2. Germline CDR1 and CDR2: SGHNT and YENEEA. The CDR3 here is CASSLRGGETQYF. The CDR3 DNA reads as TGTGCCAGCAGCTTAAGGGGAGGGGAGACCCAGTACTTC.

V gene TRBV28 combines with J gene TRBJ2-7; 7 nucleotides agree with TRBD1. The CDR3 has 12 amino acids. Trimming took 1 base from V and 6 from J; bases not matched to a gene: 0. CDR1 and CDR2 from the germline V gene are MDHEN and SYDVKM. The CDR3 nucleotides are TGTGCCAGCAGTTTATCAGGGGGCGAGCAGTACTTC. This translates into CASSLSGGEQYF.

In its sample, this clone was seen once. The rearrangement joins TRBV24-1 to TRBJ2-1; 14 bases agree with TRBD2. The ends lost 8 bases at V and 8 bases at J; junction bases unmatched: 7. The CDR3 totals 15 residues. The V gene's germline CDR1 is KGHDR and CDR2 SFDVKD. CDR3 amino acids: CATKGGGLAGDEQFF. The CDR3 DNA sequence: TGTGCCACCAAGGGAGGGGGACTAGCGGGAGATGAGCAGTTCTTC.

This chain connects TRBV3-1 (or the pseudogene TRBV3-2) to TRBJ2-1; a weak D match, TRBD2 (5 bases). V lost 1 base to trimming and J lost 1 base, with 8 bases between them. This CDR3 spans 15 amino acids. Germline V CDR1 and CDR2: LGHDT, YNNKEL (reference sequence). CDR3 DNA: TGTGCCAGCAGCCAAGGGTGGGAGTCCTACAATGAGCAGTTCTTC. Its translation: CASSQGWESYNEQFF.

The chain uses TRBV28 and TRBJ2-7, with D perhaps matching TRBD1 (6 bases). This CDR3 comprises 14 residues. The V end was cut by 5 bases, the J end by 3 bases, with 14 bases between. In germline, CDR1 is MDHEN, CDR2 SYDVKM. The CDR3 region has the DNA TGTGCCAGCAGTCCCCCGGACAGTTACTACGAGCAGTACTTC. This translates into CASSPPDSYYEQYF.

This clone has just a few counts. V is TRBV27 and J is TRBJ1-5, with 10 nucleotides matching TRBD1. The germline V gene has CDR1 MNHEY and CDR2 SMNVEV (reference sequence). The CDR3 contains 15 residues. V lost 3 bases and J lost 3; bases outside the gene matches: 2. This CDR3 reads CASSLGQGYNQPQHF. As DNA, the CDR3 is TGTGCCAGCAGTTTGGGACAGGGGTACAATCAGCCCCAGCATTTT.

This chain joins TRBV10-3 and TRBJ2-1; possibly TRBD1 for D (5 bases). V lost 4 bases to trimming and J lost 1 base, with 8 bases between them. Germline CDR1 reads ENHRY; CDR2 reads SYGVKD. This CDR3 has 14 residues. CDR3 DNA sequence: TGTGCCATCAGTGGGCAGGGTTCCTACAATGAGCAGTTCTTC. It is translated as CAISGQGSYNEQFF.

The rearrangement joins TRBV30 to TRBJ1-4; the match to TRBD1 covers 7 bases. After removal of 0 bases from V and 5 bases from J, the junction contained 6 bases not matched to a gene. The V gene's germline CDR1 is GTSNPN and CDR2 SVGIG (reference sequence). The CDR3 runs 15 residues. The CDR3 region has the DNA TGTGCCTGGAGTGTACGGGACAGCCGGAATGAAAAACTGTTTTTT. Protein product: CAWSVRDSRNEKLFF.

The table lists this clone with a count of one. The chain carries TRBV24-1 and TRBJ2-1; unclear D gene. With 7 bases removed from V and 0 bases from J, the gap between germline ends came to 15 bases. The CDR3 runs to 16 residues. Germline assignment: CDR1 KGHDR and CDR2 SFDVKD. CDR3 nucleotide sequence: TGTGCCACCAGCGACTCGCGCGGATCCTCCTACAATGAGCAGTTCTTC. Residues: CATSDSRGSSYNEQFF.

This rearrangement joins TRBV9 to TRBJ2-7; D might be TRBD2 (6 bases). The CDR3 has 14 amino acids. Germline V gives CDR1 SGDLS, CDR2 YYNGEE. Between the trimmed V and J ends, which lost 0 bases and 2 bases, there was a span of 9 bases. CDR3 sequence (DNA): TGTGCCAGCAGCGTAGACGGGGGTACCTACGAGCAGTACTTC. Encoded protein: CASSVDGGTYEQYF.

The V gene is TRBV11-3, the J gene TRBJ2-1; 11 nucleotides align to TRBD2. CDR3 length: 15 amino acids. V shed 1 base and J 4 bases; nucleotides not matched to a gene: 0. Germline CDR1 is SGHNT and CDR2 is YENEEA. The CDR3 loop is CASSLGLAGYNEQFF. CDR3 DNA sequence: TGTGCCAGCAGCTTAGGACTAGCGGGATACAATGAGCAGTTCTTC.

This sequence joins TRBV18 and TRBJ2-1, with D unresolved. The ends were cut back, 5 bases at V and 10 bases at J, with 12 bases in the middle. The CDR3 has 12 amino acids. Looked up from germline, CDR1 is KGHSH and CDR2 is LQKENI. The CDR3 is CASSSDVQEQFF. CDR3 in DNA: TGTGCCAGCTCATCAGATGTACAAGAGCAGTTCTTC. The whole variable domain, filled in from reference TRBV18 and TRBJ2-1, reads NAGVMQNPRHLVRRRGQEARLRCSPMKGHSHVYWYRQLPEEGLKFMVYLQKENIIDESGMPKERFSAEFPKEGPSILRIQQVVRGDSAAYFCASSSDVQEQFFGPGTRLTVL.

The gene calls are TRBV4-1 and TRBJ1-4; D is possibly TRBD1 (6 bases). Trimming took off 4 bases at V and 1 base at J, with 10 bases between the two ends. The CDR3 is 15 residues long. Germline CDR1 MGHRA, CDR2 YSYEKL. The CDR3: CASSRPGQTNEKLFF. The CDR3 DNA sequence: TGCGCCAGCAGCCGACCGGGACAAACTAATGAAAAACTGTTTTTT.

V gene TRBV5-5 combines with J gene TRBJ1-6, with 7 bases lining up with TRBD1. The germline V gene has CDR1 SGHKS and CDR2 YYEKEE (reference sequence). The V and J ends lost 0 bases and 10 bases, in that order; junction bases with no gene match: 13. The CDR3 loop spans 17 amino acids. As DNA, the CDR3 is TGTGCCAGCAGCTTGGGACAGGGCGGACTCGGTGGATCACCCCTCCACTTT. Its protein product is CASSLGQGGLGGSPLHF. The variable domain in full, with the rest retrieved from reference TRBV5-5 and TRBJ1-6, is DAGVTQSPTHLIKTRGQQVTLRCSPISGHKSVSWYQQVLGQGPQFIFQYYEKEERGRGNFPDRFSARQFPNYSSELNVNALLLGDSALYLCASSLGQGGLGGSPLHFGNGTRLTVT.

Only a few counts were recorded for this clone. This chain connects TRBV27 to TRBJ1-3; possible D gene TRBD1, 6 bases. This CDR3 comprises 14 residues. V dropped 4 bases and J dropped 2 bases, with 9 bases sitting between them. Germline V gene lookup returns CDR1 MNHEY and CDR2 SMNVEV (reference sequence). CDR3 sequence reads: CASSSQGTGNTIYF. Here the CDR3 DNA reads TGTGCCAGCAGTTCTCAGGGGACTGGAAACACCATATATTTT.

CDR3 sequence reads: CASRRQLAEVTYEQYF. For the CDR3, the DNA is TGTGCCAGCAGGCGCCAACTAGCGGAGGTGACCTACGAGCAGTACTTC. V and J are TRBV28 and TRBJ2-7, with TRBD2 matching 8 bases. The V gene's germline CDR1 is MDHEN and CDR2 SYDVKM. This CDR3 has 16 amino acids. V gave up 6 bases and J gave up 2 bases; unmatched junction bases: 12. Complete variable domain (other parts from reference TRBV28 and TRBJ2-7): DVKVTQSSRYLVKRTGEKVFLECVQDMDHENMFWYRQDPGLGLRLIYFSYDVKMKEKGDIPEGYSVSREKKERFSLILESASTNQTSMYLCASRRQLAEVTYEQYFGPGTRLTVT.

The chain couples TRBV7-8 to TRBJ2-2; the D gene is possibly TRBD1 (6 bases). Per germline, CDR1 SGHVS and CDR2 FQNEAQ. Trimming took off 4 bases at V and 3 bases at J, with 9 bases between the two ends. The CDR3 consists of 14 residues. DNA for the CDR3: TGTGCCAGCAGCTCGGACAGTCACACCGGGGAGCTGTTTTTT. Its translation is CASSSDSHTGELFF. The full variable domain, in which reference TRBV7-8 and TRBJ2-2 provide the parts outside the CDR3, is GAGVSQSPRYKVAKRGQDVALRCDPISGHVSLFWYQQALGQGPEFLTYFQNEAQLDKSGLPSDRFFAERPEGSVSTLKIQRTQQEDSAVYLCASSSDSHTGELFFGEGSRLTVL.

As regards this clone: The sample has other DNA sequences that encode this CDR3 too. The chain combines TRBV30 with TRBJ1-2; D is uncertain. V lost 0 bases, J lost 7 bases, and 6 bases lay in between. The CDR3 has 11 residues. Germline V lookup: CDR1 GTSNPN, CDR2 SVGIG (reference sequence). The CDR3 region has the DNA TGTGCCTGGAGTGTTGGCGGTGGCTACACCTTC. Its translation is CAWSVGGGYTF.

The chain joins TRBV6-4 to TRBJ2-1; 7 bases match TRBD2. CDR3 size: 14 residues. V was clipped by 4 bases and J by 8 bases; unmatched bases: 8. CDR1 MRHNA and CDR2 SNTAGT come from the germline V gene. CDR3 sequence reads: CASSVGGRGDEQFF. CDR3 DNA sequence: TGTGCCAGCAGTGTGGGCGGGAGAGGGGATGAGCAGTTCTTC.

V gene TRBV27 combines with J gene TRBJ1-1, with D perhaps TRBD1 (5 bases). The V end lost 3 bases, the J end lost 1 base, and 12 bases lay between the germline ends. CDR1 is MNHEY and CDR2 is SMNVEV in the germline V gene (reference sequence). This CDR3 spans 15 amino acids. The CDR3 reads CASSFMGLANTEAFF. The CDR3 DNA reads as TGTGCCAGCAGTTTCATGGGACTCGCGAACACTGAAGCTTTCTTT.

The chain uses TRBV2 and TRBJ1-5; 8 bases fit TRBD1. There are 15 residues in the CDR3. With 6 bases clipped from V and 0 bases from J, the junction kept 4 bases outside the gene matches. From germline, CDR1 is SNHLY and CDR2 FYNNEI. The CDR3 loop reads CASSSDRGSNQPQHF. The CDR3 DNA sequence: TGTGCCAGCAGCTCAGACAGGGGTAGCAATCAGCCCCAGCATTTT.

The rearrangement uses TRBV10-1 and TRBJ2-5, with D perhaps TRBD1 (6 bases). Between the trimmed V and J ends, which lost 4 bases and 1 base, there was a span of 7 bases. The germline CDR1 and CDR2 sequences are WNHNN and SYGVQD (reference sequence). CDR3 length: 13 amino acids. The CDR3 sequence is CASSVGAQETQYF. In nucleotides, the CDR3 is TGCGCCAGCAGTGTGGGGGCCCAAGAGACCCAGTACTTC.

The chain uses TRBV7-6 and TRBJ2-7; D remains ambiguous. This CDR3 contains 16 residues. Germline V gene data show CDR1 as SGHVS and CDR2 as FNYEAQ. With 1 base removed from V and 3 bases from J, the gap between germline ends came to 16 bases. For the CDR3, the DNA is TGTGCCAGCAGCTTAGAGGCCCGTCTAGTCCGCTACGAGCAGTACTTC. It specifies CASSLEARLVRYEQYF.

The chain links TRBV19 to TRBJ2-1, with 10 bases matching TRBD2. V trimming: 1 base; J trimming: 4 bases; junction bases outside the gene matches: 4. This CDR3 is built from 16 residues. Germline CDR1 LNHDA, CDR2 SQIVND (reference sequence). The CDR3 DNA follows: TGTGCCAGTAGTATAGGTGCTAGCGGGAGTTACAATGAGCAGTTCTTC. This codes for CASSIGASGSYNEQFF.

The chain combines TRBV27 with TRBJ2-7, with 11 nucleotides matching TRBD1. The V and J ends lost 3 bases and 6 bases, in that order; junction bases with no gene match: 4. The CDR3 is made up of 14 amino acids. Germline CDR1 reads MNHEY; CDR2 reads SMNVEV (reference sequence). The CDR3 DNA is TGTGCCAGCAGTTTCCGGACAGGGGGCTCCGAGCAGTACTTC. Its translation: CASSFRTGGSEQYF.